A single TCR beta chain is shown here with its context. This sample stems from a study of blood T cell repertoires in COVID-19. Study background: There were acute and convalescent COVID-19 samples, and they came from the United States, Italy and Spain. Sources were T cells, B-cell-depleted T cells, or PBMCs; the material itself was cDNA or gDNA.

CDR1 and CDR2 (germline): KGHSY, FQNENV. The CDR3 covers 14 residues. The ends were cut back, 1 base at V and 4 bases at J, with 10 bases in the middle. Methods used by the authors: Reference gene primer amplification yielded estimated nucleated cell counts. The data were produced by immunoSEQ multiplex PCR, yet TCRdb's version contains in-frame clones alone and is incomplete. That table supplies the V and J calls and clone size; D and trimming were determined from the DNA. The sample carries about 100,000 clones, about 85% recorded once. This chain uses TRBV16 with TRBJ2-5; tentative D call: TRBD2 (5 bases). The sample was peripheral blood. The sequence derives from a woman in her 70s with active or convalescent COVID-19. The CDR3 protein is CASSQLRTGETQYF. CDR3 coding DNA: TGTGCCAGCAGCCAATTAAGGACTGGAGAGACCCAGTACTTC.